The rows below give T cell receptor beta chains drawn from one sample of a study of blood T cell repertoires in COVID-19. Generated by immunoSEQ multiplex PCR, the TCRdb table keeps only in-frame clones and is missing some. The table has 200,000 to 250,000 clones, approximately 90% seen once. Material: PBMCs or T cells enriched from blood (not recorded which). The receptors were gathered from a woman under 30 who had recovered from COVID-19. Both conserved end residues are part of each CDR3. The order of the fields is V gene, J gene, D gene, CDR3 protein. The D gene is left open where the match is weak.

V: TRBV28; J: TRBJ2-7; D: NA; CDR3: CASSGPRHEQYF
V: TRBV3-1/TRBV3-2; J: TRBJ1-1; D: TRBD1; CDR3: CASSHHLGQGTEAFF
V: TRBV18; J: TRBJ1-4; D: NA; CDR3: CASSDLTVATNEKLFF
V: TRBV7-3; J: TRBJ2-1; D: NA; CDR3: CASSSVGFGGISYNEQFF
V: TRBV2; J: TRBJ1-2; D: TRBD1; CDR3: CASKEEGTGFDYTF
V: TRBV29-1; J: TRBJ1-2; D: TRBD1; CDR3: CSVEGDSPYGYTF
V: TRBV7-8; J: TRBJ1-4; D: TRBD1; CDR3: CASSGGQDEKLFF
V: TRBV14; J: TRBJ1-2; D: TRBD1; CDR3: CANHGGTGGRYGYTF
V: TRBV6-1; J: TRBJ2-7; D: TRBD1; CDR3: CASSEGGRGPHEQYF
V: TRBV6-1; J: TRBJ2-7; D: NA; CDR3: CASSDPVYEQYF
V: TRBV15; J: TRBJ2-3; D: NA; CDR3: CATSRGVVADTQYF
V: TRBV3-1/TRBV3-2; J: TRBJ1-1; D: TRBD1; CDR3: CASSLGTGTVTEAFF
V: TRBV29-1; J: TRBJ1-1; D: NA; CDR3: CSVSHRVLRDTEAFF
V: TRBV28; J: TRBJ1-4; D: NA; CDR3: CASSSRGTNEKLFF
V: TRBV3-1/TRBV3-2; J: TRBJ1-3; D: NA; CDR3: CASRLTEAGNTIYF
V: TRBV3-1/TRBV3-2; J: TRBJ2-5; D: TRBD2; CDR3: CASSPGLAGVETQYF
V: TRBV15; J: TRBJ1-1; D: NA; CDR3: CATSITITDTEAFF
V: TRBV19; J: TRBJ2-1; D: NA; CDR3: CASSIGLAYGEQFF
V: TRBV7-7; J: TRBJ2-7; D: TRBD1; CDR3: CASSQTGTGVQEQYF
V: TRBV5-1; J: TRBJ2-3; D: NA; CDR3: CASSLVQEGDTQYF
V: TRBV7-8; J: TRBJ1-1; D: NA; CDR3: CASSPPGGGAFF
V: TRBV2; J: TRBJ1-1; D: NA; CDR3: CASSPGVSTEAFF